These 12 T cell receptor beta chains originate from one sample sequenced in a study of T cells in Graves' hyperthyroidism and ophthalmopathy. Researchers took RNA transcripts and amplified the TCR beta CDR3 regions from them. With the HTBI primer set, the TCR CDR3 went through a first round of RT-PCR. TCRdb analysed the multiplex PCR reads with MiXCR anew, one entry per CDR3 protein. The sample holds roughly 130,000 distinct CDR3 sequences, roughly a fifth seen once. The source material was blood. The receptors come from a woman in her fifties or sixties with Graves' hyperthyroidism that later progressed to Graves' ophthalmopathy.

The gene calls are TRBV5-1 and TRBJ2-1, with 10 bases lining up with TRBD2. The V gene's germline CDR1 is SGHRS and CDR2 YFSETQ. The CDR3 consists of 16 residues. V shed 4 bases, J shed 8 bases, and the junction held 12 bases outside the gene matches. This chain's CDR3 is CASSLPWGLAGDEQFF. In nucleotides, the CDR3 is TGCGCCAGCAGCCTCCCCTGGGGGCTAGCGGGAGATGAGCAGTTCTTC.

The genes are TRBV9 and TRBJ2-1, with D possibly matching TRBD1 (5 bases). Trimming left V 0 bases short and J 1 base short, with 11 bases between. This CDR3 comprises 16 residues. CDR1 and CDR2 (germline): SGDLS, YYNGEE. Written as DNA, the CDR3 is TGTGCCAGCAGCGTAGGGGCAGGGCGATCCTACAATGAGCAGTTCTTC. Its protein product is CASSVGAGRSYNEQFF. Filled out from reference TRBV9 and TRBJ2-1, the complete variable domain reads DSGVTQTPKHLITATGQRVTLRCSPRSGDLSVYWYQQSLDQGLQFLIQYYNGEERAKGNILERFSAQQFPDLHSELNLSSLELGDSALYFCASSVGAGRSYNEQFFGPGTRLTVL.

The chain joins TRBV6-4 to TRBJ1-1; D gene uncertain. The CDR3 runs to 16 residues. V dropped 7 bases and J dropped 0 bases, with 18 bases sitting between them. The germline V gene has CDR1 MRHNA and CDR2 SNTAGT. The CDR3 coding sequence is TGTGCCAGCAATATATGGACGGCAGAAATGAACACTGAAGCTTTCTTT. Its translation: CASNIWTAEMNTEAFF.

The chain combines TRBV12-3 or TRBV12-4 with TRBJ2-1, with 15 nucleotides matching TRBD2. The CDR3 covers 14 residues. The J segment lost 10 bases and the V segment lost 8 bases, leaving 6 bases of the junction unmatched. This chain's CDR3 is CASGTSGRIGEQFF. CDR3 nucleotides: TGTGCCAGCGGGACTAGCGGGAGGATAGGCGAGCAGTTCTTC.

The chain links TRBV5-6 to TRBJ2-1; 14 bases align to TRBD2. The junction had 8 bases not matched to a gene; V was cut back by 5 bases and J by 1 base. The germline V gene encodes CDR1 SGHDT and CDR2 YYEEEE. The CDR3 runs 18 residues. The CDR3 DNA reads TGTGCCAGCAGACCCGGGACTAGCGGGAGAAGTTCCTACAATGAGCAGTTCTTC. This encodes CASRPGTSGRSSYNEQFF.

This clonotype was seen ten or more times. The chain carries TRBV6-6 and TRBJ1-1, with D unresolved. CDR1 is MNHNY, CDR2 SVGAGI, per germline (reference sequence). V lost 0 bases to trimming and J lost 0 bases, with 17 bases between them. CDR3 length: 18 residues. CDR3 protein: CASSYSTQRARVNTEAFF. The DNA of the CDR3 is TGTGCCAGCAGTTACTCGACCCAGAGGGCTCGAGTGAACACTGAAGCTTTCTTT.

The CDR3 reads CAINEGTGRSGYTF. CDR3 coding DNA: TGTGCCATCAATGAAGGGACAGGGAGGTCTGGCTACACCTTC. The chain uses TRBV10-3 and TRBJ1-2; 9 nucleotides agree with TRBD1. Germline V gives CDR1 ENHRY, CDR2 SYGVKD. This CDR3 is 14 amino acids long. Trimming took 7 bases from V and 7 from J; bases not matched to a gene: 10.

This clonotype has at least ten counts. The chain joins TRBV14 to TRBJ2-1; no reliable D call. V lost 4 bases, J lost 3 bases, and 16 bases lay in between. The CDR3 loop spans 16 amino acids. Germline V gene sequence: CDR1 SGHDN, CDR2 FVKESK. The CDR3 coding sequence is TGTGCCAGCAGCCGAGTAGGAGTTAGGGACTACAATGAGCAGTTCTTC. Protein: CASSRVGVRDYNEQFF.

This clonotype appeared a few times. The chain recombines TRBV6-1 with TRBJ1-2; no reliable D call. Trimming stripped 2 bases from V and 4 bases from J, with 17 bases between. From germline, CDR1 is MNHNS and CDR2 SASEGT. The CDR3 consists of 16 residues. The CDR3 here is CASSETKQRLGYGYTF. The DNA for the CDR3 is TGTGCCAGCAGTGAAACCAAACAGCGCTTGGGCTATGGCTACACCTTC.

This clonotype was counted at least ten times. V usage is TRBV27 and J usage is TRBJ2-7; TRBD1 agrees at 7 bases. The germline gives CDR1 MNHEY, CDR2 SMNVEV (reference sequence). The V segment lost 3 bases and the J segment 0 bases; nucleotides outside the gene matches: 5. The CDR3 is 15 residues long. The CDR3 protein is CASSLKTGLSYEQYF. In DNA form, the CDR3 reads TGTGCCAGCAGTTTGAAGACAGGGCTCTCCTACGAGCAGTACTTC.

The table lists this clonotype with many counts. The V call is TRBV7-3, the J call TRBJ2-1, with 15 bases fitting TRBD2. The CDR3 extends over 15 amino acids. Losses at the gene ends were 4 bases for V and 9 bases for J; bases not matched to a gene: 4. CDR1 and CDR2 from the germline V gene are SGHTA and FQGTGA. For the CDR3, the DNA is TGTGCCAGCAGCTCGGGACTAGCGGGAGGCAGTGAGCAGTTCTTC. Translation: CASSSGLAGGSEQFF.

This clonotype was counted many times. The chain uses TRBV5-1 and TRBJ2-1; D gene unclear. The germline V gene has CDR1 SGHRS and CDR2 YFSETQ. V dropped 1 base and J dropped 3 bases, with 5 bases sitting between them. CDR3 size: 13 residues. DNA of the CDR3: TGCGCCAGCAGCTTGATGGGCTACAATGAGCAGTTCTTC. Protein: CASSLMGYNEQFF.